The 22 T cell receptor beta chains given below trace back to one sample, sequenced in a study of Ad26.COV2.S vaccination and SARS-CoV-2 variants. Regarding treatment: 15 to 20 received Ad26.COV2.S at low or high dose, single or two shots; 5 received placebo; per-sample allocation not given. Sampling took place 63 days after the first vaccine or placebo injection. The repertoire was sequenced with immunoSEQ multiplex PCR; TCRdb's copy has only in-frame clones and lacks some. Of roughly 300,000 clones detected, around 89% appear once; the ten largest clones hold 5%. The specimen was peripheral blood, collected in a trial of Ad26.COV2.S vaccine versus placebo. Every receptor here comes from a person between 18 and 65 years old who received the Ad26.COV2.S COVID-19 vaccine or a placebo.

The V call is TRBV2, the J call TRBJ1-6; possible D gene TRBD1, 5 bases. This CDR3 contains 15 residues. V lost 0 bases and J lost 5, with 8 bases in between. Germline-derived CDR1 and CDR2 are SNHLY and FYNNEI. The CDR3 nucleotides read TGTGCCAGCAGTGAAGCGGTCAGGGATAATTCACCCCTCCACTTT. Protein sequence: CASSEAVRDNSPLHF.

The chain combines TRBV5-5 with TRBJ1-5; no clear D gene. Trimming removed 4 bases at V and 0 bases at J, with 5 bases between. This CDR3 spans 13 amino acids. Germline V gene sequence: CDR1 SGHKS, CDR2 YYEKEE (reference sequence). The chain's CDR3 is CASSGNSNQPQHF. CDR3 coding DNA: TGTGCCAGCAGCGGGAATAGCAATCAGCCCCAGCATTTT.

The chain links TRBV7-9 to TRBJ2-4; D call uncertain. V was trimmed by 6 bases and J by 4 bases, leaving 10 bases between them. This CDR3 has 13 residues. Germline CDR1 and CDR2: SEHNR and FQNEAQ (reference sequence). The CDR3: CASRSSGKNIQYF. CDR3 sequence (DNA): TGTGCCAGCAGGTCGTCTGGAAAAAACATTCAGTACTTC.

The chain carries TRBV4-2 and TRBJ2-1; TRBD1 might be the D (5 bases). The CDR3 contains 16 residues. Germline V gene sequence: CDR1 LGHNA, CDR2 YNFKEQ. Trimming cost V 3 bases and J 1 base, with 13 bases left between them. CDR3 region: CASSQTALASYNEQFF. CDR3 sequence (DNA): TGTGCCAGCAGCCAGACAGCGCTTGCTTCCTACAATGAGCAGTTCTTC.

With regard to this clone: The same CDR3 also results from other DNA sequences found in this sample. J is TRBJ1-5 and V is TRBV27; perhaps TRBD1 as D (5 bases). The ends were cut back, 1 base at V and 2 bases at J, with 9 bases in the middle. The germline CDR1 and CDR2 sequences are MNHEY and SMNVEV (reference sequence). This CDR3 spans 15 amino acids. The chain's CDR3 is CASSLLGAGNQPQHF. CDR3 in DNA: TGTGCCAGCAGTTTATTAGGGGCTGGCAATCAGCCCCAGCATTTT.

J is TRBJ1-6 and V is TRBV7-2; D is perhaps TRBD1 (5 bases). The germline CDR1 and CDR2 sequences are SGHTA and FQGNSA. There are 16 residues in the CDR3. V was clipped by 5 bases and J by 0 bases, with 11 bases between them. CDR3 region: CASSAAGSSYNSPLHF. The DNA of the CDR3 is TGTGCCAGCAGCGCTGCAGGGAGCTCCTATAATTCACCCCTCCACTTT.

The CDR3 sequence is CASSPDIRNTEAFF. The CDR3 DNA reads TGTGCCAGCAGCCCCGACATAAGGAACACTGAAGCTTTCTTT. This chain connects TRBV7-9 to TRBJ1-1; no reliable D call. Germline V gene sequence: CDR1 SEHNR, CDR2 FQNEAQ (reference sequence). The V gene lost 5 bases and the J gene lost 1 base, with 11 bases spanning the gap. The CDR3 length is 14 residues.

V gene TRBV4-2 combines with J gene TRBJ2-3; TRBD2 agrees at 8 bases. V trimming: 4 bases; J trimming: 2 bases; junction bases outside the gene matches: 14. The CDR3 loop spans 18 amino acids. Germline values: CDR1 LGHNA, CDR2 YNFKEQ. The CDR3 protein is CASSLKKGVAGSTDTQYF. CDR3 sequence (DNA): TGTGCCAGCAGCCTTAAAAAGGGAGTAGCGGGGTCCACAGATACGCAGTATTTT.

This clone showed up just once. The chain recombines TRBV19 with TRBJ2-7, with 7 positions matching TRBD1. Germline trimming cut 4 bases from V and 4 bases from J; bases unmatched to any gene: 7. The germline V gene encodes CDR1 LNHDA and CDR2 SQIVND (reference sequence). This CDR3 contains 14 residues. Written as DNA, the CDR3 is TGTGCCAGTAGTACCTCAGGGGGAAATTACGAGCAGTACTTC. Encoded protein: CASSTSGGNYEQYF. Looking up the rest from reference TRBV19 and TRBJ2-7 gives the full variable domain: DGGITQSPKYLFRKEGQNVTLSCEQNLNHDAMYWYRQDPGQGLRLIYYSQIVNDFQKGDIAEGYSVSREKKESFPLTVTSAQKNPTAFYLCASSTSGGNYEQYFGPGTRLTVT.

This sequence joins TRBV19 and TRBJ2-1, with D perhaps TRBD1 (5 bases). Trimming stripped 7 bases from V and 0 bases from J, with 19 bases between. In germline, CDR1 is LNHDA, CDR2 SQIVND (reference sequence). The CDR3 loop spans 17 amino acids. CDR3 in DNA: TGTGCCAGTACAAGAAATCGACAGATGAGCTCCTACAATGAGCAGTTCTTC. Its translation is CASTRNRQMSSYNEQFF.

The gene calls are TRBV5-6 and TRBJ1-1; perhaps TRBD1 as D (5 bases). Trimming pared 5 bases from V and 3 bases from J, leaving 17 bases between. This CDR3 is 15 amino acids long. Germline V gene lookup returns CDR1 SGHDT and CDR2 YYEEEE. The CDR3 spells CASSPGFEWYTEAFF. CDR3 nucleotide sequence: TGTGCCAGCAGTCCAGGGTTCGAATGGTACACTGAAGCTTTCTTT.

CDR3 coding DNA: TGCGCCAGCAGAGGTCCGCTCTCCTACGAGCAGTACTTC. This sequence encodes CASRGPLSYEQYF. The gene calls are TRBV10-2 and TRBJ2-7; D is ambiguous. Germline loops: CDR1 WSHSY, CDR2 SAAADI. This CDR3 region has 13 residues. The V and J ends lost 6 bases and 0 bases respectively, with 9 bases between them.

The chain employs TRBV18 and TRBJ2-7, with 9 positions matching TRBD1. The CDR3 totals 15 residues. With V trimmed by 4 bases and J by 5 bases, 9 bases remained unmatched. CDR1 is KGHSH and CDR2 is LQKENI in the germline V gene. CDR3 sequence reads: CASSQTQGASNEQYF. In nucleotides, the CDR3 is TGTGCCAGCTCACAAACACAGGGGGCGTCAAACGAGCAGTACTTC.

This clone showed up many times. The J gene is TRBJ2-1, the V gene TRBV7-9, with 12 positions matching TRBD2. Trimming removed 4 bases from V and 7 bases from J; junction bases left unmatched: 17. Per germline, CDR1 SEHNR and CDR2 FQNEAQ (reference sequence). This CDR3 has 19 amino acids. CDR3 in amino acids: CASSSGRGRTSGERNEQFF. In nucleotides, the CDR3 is TGTGCCAGCAGCTCGGGGAGGGGAAGGACTAGCGGGGAAAGGAATGAGCAGTTCTTC.

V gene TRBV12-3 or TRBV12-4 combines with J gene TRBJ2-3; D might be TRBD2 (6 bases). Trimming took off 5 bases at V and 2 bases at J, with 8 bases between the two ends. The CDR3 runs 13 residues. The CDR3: CASSRTNTDTQYF. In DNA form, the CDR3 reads TGTGCCAGCAGTCGGACTAACACAGATACGCAGTATTTT.

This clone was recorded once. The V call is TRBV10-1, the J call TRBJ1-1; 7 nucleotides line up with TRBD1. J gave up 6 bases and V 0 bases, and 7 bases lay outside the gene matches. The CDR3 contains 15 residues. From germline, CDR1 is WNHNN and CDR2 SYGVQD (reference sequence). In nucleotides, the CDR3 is TGCGCCAGCAGTGAGTCGAGAACAGGGGTTCCTGAAGCTTTCTTT. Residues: CASSESRTGVPEAFF.

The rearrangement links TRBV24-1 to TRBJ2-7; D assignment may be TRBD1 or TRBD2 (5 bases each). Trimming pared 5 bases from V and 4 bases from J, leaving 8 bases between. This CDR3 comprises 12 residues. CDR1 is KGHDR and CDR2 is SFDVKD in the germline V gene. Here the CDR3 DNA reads TGTGCCACCAGTGGGGACGGATACGAGCAGTACTTC. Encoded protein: CATSGDGYEQYF.

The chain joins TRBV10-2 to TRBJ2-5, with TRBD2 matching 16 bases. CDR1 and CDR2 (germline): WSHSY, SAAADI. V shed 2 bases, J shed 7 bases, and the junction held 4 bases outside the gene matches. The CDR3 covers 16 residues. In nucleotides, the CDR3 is TGCGCCAGCAGTGAGGGGACTAGCGGGAGGGCCATGACCCAGTACTTC. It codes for CASSEGTSGRAMTQYF.

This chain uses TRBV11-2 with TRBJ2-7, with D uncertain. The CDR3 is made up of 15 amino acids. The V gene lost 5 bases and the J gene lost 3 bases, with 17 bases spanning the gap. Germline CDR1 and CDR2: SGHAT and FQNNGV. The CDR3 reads CASSPFEQRFYEQYF. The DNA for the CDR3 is TGTGCCAGCAGCCCATTTGAACAGCGTTTCTACGAGCAGTACTTC. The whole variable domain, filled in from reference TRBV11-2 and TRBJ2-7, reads EAGVAQSPRYKIIEKRQSVAFWCNPISGHATLYWYQQILGQGPKLLIQFQNNGVVDDSQLPKDRFSAERLKGVDSTLKIQPAKLEDSAVYLCASSPFEQRFYEQYFGPGTRLTVT.

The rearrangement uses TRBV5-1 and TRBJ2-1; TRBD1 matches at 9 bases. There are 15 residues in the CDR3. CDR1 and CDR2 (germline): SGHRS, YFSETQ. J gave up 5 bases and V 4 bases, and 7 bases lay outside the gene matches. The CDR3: CASSPRDREDNEQFF. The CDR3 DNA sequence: TGCGCCAGCAGCCCCCGGGACAGGGAAGACAATGAGCAGTTCTTC.

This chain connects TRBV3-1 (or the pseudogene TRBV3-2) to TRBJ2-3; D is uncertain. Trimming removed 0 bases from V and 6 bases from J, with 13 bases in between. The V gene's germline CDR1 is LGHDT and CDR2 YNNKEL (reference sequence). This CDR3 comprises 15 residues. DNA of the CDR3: TGTGCCAGCAGCCAAGATTGGGGTAGTGGGGATACGCAGTATTTT. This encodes CASSQDWGSGDTQYF.

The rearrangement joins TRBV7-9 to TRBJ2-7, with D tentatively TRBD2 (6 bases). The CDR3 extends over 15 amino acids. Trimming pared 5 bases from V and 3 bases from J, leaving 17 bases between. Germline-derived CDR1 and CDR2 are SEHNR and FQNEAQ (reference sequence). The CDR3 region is CASSRRAGHGYEQYF. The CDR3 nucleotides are TGTGCCAGCAGCCGCCGGGCGGGGCACGGCTACGAGCAGTACTTC.